A selection of T cell receptor beta chains follows, all from one sample in a study of naive and memory T cell subsets. TCRdb processed the UMI-ligation and nested PCR reads anew with MiXCR; each CDR3 protein has one entry. The table records approximately 27,000 distinct CDR3 sequences, about 10% of them present only once. Sequencing was performed on effector memory CD4+ T cells from blood. All receptors derive from a human donor in good health. Each CDR3 is given with its conserved first and last residue. The D gene is left open where the match is weak. Where a row states a size, it is once, few, many or the class of an expanded clone; other rows omit it.

TRBD1,many,TRBV7-2,TRBJ1-2,16,TGTGCCAGCAGCCCCGAGGGGCCAGGGGGGAACTATGGCTACACCTTC,CASSPEGPGGNYGYTF
TRBD1,-,TRBV20-1,TRBJ2-3,16,TGCAGTGCTAGGCGCCTAGGGACAGTTAGCACAGATACGCAGTATTTT,CSARRLGTVSTDTQYF
TRBD1,many,TRBV9,TRBJ2-2,14,TGTGCCAGCAGGCGCCTCGACAGGGCCGGGGAGCTGTTTTTT,CASRRLDRAGELFF
TRBD1,many,TRBV28,TRBJ2-7,12,TGTGCCAGCAAGGACAGGGACTACGAGCAGTACTTC,CASKDRDYEQYF
TRBD1,-,TRBV15,TRBJ2-1,13,TGTGCCACCAGCAAGGGACAGGGCTATGAGCAGTTCTTC,CATSKGQGYEQFF
TRBD1,-,TRBV3-1,TRBJ1-4,13,TGTGCCAGCAGCCCCGGGACAGGTGAAAAACTGTTTTTT,CASSPGTGEKLFF
-,many,TRBV7-2,TRBJ2-5,15,TGTGCCAGCAGCCAAACCTATTCAGGGTCAGGGACCCAGTACTTC,CASSQTYSGSGTQYF
TRBD1,many,TRBV19,TRBJ1-1,17,TGTGCCAGTAACTCCGGGACAGGGAAGGGGATGAACACTGAAGCTTTCTTT,CASNSGTGKGMNTEAFF
-,few,TRBV7-2,TRBJ1-2,13,TGTGCCAGCAGCCCTGGGCAGCAGCATGGCTACACCTTC,CASSPGQQHGYTF
TRBD2,-,TRBV15,TRBJ2-1,15,TGTGCCACCAGCAGAGATACTAGCGGGAGGTTTGAGCAGTTCTTC,CATSRDTSGRFEQFF
-,-,TRBV20-1,TRBJ2-1,14,TGCAGTGCTAGACAGGGTTCGTTGCTCAATGAGCAGTTCTTC,CSARQGSLLNEQFF
-,once,TRBV4-1,TRBJ1-5,17,TGCGCCAGCAGCCAAGATATCGGAGGGAGGCGTAATCAGCCCCAGCATTTT,CASSQDIGGRRNQPQHF
-,-,TRBV7-2,TRBJ1-2,15,TGTGCCAGCAGCCAATCCCAGGCCCCGATTGATGGCTACACCTTC,CASSQSQAPIDGYTF
TRBD1,few,TRBV19,TRBJ2-2,13,TGTGCCAGTTCCGGGACAGGGTCGGGGGAGCTGTTTTTT,CASSGTGSGELFF
-,medium-sized,TRBV6-1,TRBJ1-4,18,TGTGCCAGCAGTGACTACACCTTAATTGGAAGTCCCAATGAAAAACTGTTTTTT,CASSDYTLIGSPNEKLFF
-,-,TRBV9,TRBJ2-2,14,TGTGCCAGCAGGGGAGGAGCGAACACCGGGGAGCTGTTTTTT,CASRGGANTGELFF
-,-,TRBV11-3,TRBJ1-6,15,TGTGCCAGCAGCAACCGGACGGGAGATAATTCACCCCTCCACTTT,CASSNRTGDNSPLHF
TRBD2,few,TRBV20-1,TRBJ2-1,16,TGCAGTGCTAGGGTGGGGCTAGCGGGTTCCTACAATGAGCAGTTCTTC,CSARVGLAGSYNEQFF
TRBD2,few,TRBV11-2,TRBJ2-5,16,TGTGCCAGCAGCCCCGGGACTAGCGGGATATCGGAGACCCAGTACTTC,CASSPGTSGISETQYF
-,many,TRBV20-1,TRBJ1-6,14,TGCAGTGCTAATCCACAGGGCTCTAATTCACCCCTCCACTTT,CSANPQGSNSPLHF
-,many,TRBV5-1,TRBJ2-5,15,TGCGCCAGCAGCTCGACCGGGAGCTCAGAAGAGACCCAGTACTTC,CASSSTGSSEETQYF
-,-,TRBV5-5,TRBJ2-2,14,TGTGCCAGCAGCACTGGATTGAACACCGGGGAGCTGTTTTTT,CASSTGLNTGELFF
-,many,TRBV7-2,TRBJ2-7,16,TGTGCCAGCAGCTTAGGTCCCGGGGAAAGCTCCTACGAGCAGTACTTC,CASSLGPGESSYEQYF
-,many,TRBV3-1,TRBJ1-6,18,TGTGCCAGCAGCCCCCGGACGGGACCTTTCTCCTATAATTCACCCCTCCACTTT,CASSPRTGPFSYNSPLHF
-,-,TRBV7-3,TRBJ2-3,14,TGTGCCAGCAGCTGGGGACTCCCCACAGATACGCAGTATTTT,CASSWGLPTDTQYF
-,medium-sized,TRBV7-9,TRBJ2-1,11,TGTGCCAGCAGCTTAGGGGACTTGCAGTTCTTC,CASSLGDLQFF
TRBD1,few,TRBV20-1,TRBJ2-4,15,TGCAGTGGAGGGGGCGCCCCTATGGGCAAAAACATTCAGTACTTC,CSGGGAPMGKNIQYF
-,-,TRBV12-3/TRBV12-4,TRBJ1-5,14,TGTGCCAGCAATGGGGGTTCAAGCAATCAGCCCCAGCATTTT,CASNGGSSNQPQHF
-,few,TRBV15,TRBJ1-1,13,TGTGCCACCAGCAGATCGACAGGCGCTGAAGCTTTCTTT,CATSRSTGAEAFF
TRBD2,few,TRBV27,TRBJ2-1,13,TGTGCCAGCCGACTAGCGGACCTCAATGAGCAGTTCTTC,CASRLADLNEQFF
-,few,TRBV20-1,TRBJ1-2,14,TGCAGTGCTAGAGGAGGGTCCGAGAGCTATGGCTACACCTTC,CSARGGSESYGYTF
-,few,TRBV14,TRBJ1-4,13,TGTGCCAGCAGCGCCGGGATGAATGAAAAACTGTTTTTT,CASSAGMNEKLFF
-,-,TRBV12-3/TRBV12-4,TRBJ1-2,13,TGTGCCAGCAGACACCAGGGTTACTATGGCTACACCTTC,CASRHQGYYGYTF
-,-,TRBV19,TRBJ2-1,12,TGTGCCAGTAGCAACAGGGACAATGAGCAGTTCTTC,CASSNRDNEQFF
TRBD1,-,TRBV29-1,TRBJ1-1,13,TGCAGCGGGGCACAGGGGAGTCGGCCTGAAGCTTTCTTT,CSGAQGSRPEAFF
-,-,TRBV20-1,TRBJ1-1,14,TGCAGTGCTAGAGGGGACGGACTGAACACTGAAGCTTTCTTT,CSARGDGLNTEAFF
TRBD2,many,TRBV20-1,TRBJ2-3,16,TGCAGTGCTAGAGGGAGTAGCGGGAGTTCCACAGATACGCAGTATTTT,CSARGSSGSSTDTQYF
-,-,TRBV2,TRBJ2-2,16,TGTGCCAGCAGTGGTTTGGGGGGGCCGGGCACCGGGGAGCTGTTTTTT,CASSGLGGPGTGELFF
-,few,TRBV19,TRBJ2-7,15,TGTGCCAGTAGTACGAGACAGGCCGGCTCCTACGAGCAGTACTTC,CASSTRQAGSYEQYF
-,many,TRBV5-4,TRBJ2-7,15,TGTGCCAGCAGCCTAGGGTCCGGAAGAGGGTCCGAGCAGTACTTC,CASSLGSGRGSEQYF
TRBD1,-,TRBV6-2/TRBV6-3,TRBJ2-7,15,TGTGCCAGCAGTCGACCGGGACAGACCTCCTACGAGCAGTACTTC,CASSRPGQTSYEQYF
-,many,TRBV19,TRBJ2-6,19,TGTGCCAGTAGTACAATGCCCGGGACTCCTAAAACTGGGGCCAACGTCCTGACTTTC,CASSTMPGTPKTGANVLTF
-,many,TRBV10-2,TRBJ1-1,14,TGCGCCAGCAAAAGTCAGTCCTTGAACACTGAAGCTTTCTTT,CASKSQSLNTEAFF
-,-,TRBV11-2,TRBJ1-5,15,TGTGCCAGCAGCTTATGGCGGGGGGCAAGACAGCCCCAGCATTTT,CASSLWRGARQPQHF
TRBD1,many,TRBV3-1,TRBJ2-3,15,TGTGCCAGCAGCCTTCGGACAGGGGGCACAGATACGCAGTATTTT,CASSLRTGGTDTQYF
-,few,TRBV9,TRBJ2-3,12,TGTGCCAGCAGCGTAGAAAGAACACCTCAGTATTTT,CASSVERTPQYF
-,few,TRBV4-2,TRBJ1-2,15,TGTGCCAGCAGCCAAACTCAGGACAGTAACTATGGCTACACCTTC,CASSQTQDSNYGYTF
TRBD2,few,TRBV12-3/TRBV12-4,TRBJ2-2,15,TGTGCCAGCAGTACGGGACTAGCGGGAACCGGGGAGCTGTTTTTT,CASSTGLAGTGELFF
TRBD2,-,TRBV24-1,TRBJ2-1,19,TGTGCCGGCCGAGGGGGGGGGAGCGGGAGGGCAATGCCCTACAATGAGCAGTTCTTC,CAGRGGGSGRAMPYNEQFF
TRBD1,many,TRBV20-1,TRBJ2-4,18,TGCAGTGCTAGTATTGGTCTCGGGACAGGCCCCCTAGGAAACATTCAGTACTTC,CSASIGLGTGPLGNIQYF
-,few,TRBV5-1,TRBJ1-5,13,TGCGCCAGCAGCTCGGACCTGGATCAGCCCCAGCATTTT,CASSSDLDQPQHF
TRBD2,medium-sized,TRBV6-2/TRBV6-3,TRBJ2-5,14,TGTGCCAGCAGTCGTAGCGGGGGGCCCACCGTACAGTACTTC,CASSRSGGPTVQYF